This entry lists 3 T cell receptor beta chains sequenced from one sample in a study of blood T cell repertoires in COVID-19. Data came from immunoSEQ multiplex PCR; TCRdb stores just in-frame clones and leaves some out. In the table there are some 42,000 clones, roughly 87% of which are singletons. What was sequenced was peripheral blood. These receptors all come from a human donor in a cohort sampled during active COVID-19.

This clone was detected once. V usage is TRBV7-2 and J usage is TRBJ1-6, with D possibly being TRBD1 (5 bases). Looked up from germline, CDR1 is SGHTA and CDR2 is FQGNSA. The ends were cut back, 2 bases at V and 8 bases at J, with 10 bases in the middle. The CDR3 has 14 residues. Here the CDR3 DNA reads TGTGCCAGCAGCTTACTTATAGGGGATTCACCCCTCCACTTT. Translating it yields CASSLLIGDSPLHF.

The chain couples TRBV7-9 to TRBJ1-2, with 8 bases identical to TRBD1. V was pared by 5 bases and J by 5 bases, with 7 bases of the junction left unmatched. Germline CDR1 SEHNR, CDR2 FQNEAQ (reference sequence). The CDR3 is 14 amino acids. The CDR3 loop is CASSRQTGVYGYTF. CDR3 DNA sequence: TGTGCCAGCAGCCGTCAGACAGGGGTTTATGGCTACACCTTC.

This chain joins TRBV23-1 and TRBJ2-4; D gene unclear. TRBV23-1 is an ORF, and what it does is uncertain. Trimming took 9 bases from V and 6 from J, leaving 18 bases between them. The CDR3 has 14 residues. CDR3 DNA: TGCGCCAGTTCCTCAGGTTTTTATCGAAACATTCAGTACTTC. This encodes CASSSGFYRNIQYF.